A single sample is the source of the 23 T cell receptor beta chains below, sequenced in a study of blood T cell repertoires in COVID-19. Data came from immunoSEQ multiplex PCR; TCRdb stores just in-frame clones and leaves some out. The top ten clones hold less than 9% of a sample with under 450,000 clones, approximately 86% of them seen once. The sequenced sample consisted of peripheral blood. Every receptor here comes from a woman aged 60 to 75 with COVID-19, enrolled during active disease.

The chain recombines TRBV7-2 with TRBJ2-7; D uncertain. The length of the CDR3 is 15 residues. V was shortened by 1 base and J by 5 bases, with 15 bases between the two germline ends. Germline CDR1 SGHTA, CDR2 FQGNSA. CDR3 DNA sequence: TGTGCCAGCAGCTTAGGGCTAATTTGGAGCGACGAGCAGTACTTC. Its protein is CASSLGLIWSDEQYF.

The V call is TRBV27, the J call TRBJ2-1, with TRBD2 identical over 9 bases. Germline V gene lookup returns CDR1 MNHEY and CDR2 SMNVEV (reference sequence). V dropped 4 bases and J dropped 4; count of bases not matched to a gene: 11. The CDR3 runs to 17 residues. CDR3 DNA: TGTGCCAGCAGTTCAACTCTAAGCGGGGGGACGTACAATGAGCAGTTCTTC. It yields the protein CASSSTLSGGTYNEQFF.

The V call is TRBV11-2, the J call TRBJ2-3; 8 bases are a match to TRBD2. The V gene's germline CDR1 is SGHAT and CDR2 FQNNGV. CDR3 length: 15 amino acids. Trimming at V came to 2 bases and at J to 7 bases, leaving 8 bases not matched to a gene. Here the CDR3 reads CASSLNGGGGYTQYF. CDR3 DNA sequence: TGTGCCAGCAGCTTAAACGGGGGGGGAGGATATACGCAGTATTTT.

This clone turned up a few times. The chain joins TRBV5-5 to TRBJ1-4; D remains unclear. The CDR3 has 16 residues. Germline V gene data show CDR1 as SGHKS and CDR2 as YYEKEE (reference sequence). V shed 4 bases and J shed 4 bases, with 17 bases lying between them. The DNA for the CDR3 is TGTGCCAGCAGCCCCGGAGGGAGGGCAAATAATGAAAAACTGTTTTTT. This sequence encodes CASSPGGRANNEKLFF.

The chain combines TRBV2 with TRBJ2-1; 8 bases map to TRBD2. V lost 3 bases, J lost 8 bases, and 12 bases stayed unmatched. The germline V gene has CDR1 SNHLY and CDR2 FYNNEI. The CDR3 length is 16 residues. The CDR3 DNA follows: TGTGCCAGCAGTGAGAGCGGGGGTACCCAAGTTTATGAGCAGTTCTTC. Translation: CASSESGGTQVYEQFF.

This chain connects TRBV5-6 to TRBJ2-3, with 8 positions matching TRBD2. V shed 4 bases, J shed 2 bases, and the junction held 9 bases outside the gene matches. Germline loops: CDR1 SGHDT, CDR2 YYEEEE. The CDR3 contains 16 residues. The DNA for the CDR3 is TGTGCCAGCAGCCAAGTCACACTAGCGGTCACAGATACGCAGTATTTT. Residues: CASSQVTLAVTDTQYF.

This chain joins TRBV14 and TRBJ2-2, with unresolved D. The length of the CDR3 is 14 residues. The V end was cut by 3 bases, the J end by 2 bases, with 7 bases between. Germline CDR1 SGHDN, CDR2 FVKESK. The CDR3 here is CASSQSRNTGELFF. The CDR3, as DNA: TGTGCCAGCAGCCAGTCTAGAAACACCGGGGAGCTGTTTTTT.

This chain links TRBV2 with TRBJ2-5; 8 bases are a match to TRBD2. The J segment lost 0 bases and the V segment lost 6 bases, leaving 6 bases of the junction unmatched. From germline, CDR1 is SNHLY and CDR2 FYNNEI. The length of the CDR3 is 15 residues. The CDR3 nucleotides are TGTGCCAGCAGCTTAGCGGGGACGTACCAAGAGACCCAGTACTTC. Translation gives CASSLAGTYQETQYF.

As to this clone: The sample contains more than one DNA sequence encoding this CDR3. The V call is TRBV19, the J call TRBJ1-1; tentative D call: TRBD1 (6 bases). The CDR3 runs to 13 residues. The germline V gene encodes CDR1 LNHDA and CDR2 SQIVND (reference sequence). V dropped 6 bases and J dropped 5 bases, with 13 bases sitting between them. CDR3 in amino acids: CASSAQGNTEAFF. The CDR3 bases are TGTGCCAGTAGCGCCCAGGGGAATACTGAAGCTTTCTTT.

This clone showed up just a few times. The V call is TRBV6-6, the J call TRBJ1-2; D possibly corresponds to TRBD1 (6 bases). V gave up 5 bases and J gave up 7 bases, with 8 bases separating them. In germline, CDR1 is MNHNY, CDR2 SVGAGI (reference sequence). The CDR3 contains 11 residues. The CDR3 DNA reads TGTGCCAGCAGTCACAGGGCTGGCTACACCTTC. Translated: CASSHRAGYTF.

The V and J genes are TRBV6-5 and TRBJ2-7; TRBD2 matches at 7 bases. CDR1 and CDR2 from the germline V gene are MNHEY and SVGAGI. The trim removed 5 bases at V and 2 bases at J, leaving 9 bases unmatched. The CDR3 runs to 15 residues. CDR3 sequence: CASSTSGTTAYEQYF. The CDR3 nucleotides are TGTGCCAGCAGTACATCCGGGACTACTGCCTACGAGCAGTACTTC.

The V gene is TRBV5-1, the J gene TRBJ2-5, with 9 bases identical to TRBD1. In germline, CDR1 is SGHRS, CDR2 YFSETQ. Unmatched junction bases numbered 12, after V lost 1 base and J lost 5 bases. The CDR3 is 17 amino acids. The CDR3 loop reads CASSLRGTGFRMETQYF. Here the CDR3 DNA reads TGCGCCAGCAGCTTGCGGGGGACAGGGTTCCGAATGGAGACCCAGTACTTC.

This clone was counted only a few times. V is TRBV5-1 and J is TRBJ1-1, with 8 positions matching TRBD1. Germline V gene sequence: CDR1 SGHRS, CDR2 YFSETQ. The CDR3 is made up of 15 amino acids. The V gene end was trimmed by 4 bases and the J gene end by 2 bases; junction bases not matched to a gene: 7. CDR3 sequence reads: CASSRTGRGNTEAFF. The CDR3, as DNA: TGCGCCAGCAGCAGGACAGGGCGTGGAAACACTGAAGCTTTCTTT.

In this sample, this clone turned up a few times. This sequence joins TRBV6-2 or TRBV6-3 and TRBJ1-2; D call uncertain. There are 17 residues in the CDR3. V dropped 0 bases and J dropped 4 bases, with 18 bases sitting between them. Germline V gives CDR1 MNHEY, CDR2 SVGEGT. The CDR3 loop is CASSYSIATGSIYGYTF. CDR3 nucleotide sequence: TGTGCCAGCAGTTACTCGATCGCCACGGGGAGCATCTATGGCTACACCTTC.

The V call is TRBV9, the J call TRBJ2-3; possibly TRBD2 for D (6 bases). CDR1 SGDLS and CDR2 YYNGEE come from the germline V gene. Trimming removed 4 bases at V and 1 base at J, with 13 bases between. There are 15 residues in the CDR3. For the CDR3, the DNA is TGTGCCAGCAGCTCGGGACTTCGGGGCACAGATACGCAGTATTTT. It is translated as CASSSGLRGTDTQYF.

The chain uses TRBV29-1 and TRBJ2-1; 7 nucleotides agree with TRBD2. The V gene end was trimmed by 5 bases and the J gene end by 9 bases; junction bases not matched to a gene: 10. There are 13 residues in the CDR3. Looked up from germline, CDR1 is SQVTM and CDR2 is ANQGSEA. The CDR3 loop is CSVQGQERGEQFF. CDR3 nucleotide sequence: TGCAGCGTTCAGGGTCAGGAGCGGGGTGAGCAGTTCTTC.

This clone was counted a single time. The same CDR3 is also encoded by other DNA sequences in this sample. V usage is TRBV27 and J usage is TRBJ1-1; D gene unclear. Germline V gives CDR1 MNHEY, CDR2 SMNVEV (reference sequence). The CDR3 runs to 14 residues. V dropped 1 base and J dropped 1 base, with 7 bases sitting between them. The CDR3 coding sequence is TGTGCCAGCAGTTTATTGGGCGAGAACACTGAAGCTTTCTTT. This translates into CASSLLGENTEAFF.

As DNA, the CDR3 is TGTGCCAGCAGCTTAGAGACTACAGATACGCAGTATTTT. This encodes CASSLETTDTQYF. The rearrangement uses TRBV7-6 and TRBJ2-3; the D is unclear. V gave up 1 base and J gave up 3 bases, with 5 bases separating them. This CDR3 has 13 amino acids. The germline gives CDR1 SGHVS, CDR2 FNYEAQ.

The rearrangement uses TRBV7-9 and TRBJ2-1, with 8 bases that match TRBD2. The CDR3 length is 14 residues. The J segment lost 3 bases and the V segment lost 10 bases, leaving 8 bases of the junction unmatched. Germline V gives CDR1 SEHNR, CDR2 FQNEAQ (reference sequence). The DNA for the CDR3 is TGTGCCACCCAAGGCGGGGGGAACTACAATGAGCAGTTCTTC. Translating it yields CATQGGGNYNEQFF.

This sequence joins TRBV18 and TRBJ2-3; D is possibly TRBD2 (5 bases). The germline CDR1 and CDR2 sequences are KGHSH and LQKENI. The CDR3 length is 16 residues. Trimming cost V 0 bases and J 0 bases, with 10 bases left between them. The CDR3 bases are TGTGCCAGCTCACCACCGGGGAGTTCTAGCACAGATACGCAGTATTTT. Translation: CASSPPGSSSTDTQYF.

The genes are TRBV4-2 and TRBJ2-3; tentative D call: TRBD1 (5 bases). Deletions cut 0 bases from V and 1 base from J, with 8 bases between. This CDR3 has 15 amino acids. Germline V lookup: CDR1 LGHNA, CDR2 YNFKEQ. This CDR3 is CASSQDVGGTDTQYF. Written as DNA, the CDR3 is TGTGCCAGCAGCCAAGATGTAGGGGGCACAGATACGCAGTATTTT.

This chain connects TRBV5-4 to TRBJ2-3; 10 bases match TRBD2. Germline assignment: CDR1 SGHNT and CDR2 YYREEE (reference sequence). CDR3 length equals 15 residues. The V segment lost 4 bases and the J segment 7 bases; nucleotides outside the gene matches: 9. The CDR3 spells CASSPRTSGGNTQYF. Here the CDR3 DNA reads TGTGCCAGCAGCCCACGGACTAGCGGAGGTAATACGCAGTATTTT. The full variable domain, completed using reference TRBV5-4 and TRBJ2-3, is ETGVTQSPTHLIKTRGQQVTLRCSSQSGHNTVSWYQQALGQGPQFIFQYYREEENGRGNFPPRFSGLQFPNYSSELNVNALELDDSALYLCASSPRTSGGNTQYFGPGTRLTVL.

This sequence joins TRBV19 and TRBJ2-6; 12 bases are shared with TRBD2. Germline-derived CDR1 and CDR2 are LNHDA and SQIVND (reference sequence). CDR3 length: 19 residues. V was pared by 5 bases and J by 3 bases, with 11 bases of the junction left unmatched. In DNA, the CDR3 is TGTGCCAGTAGTCCCCGACTAGCGGGGGCCTCGGGTGGGGCCAACGTCCTGACTTTC. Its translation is CASSPRLAGASGGANVLTF.